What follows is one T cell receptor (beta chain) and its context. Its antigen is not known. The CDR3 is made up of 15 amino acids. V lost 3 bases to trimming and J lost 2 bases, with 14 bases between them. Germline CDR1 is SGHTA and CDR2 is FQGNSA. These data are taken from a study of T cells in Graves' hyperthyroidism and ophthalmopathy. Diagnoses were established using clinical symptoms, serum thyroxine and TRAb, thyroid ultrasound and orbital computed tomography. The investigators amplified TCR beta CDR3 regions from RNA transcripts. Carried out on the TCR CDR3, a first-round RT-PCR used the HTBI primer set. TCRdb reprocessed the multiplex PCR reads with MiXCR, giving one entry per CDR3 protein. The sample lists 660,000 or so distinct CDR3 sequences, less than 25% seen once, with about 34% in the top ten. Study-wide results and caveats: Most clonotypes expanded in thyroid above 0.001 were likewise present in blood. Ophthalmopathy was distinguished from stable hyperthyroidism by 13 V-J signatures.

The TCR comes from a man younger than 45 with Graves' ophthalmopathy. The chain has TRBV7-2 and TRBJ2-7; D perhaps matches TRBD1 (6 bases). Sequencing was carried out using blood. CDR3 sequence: CASSFSRGIPYEQYF. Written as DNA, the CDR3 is TGTGCCAGCAGCTTCTCCAGGGGTATTCCCTACGAGCAGTACTTC.